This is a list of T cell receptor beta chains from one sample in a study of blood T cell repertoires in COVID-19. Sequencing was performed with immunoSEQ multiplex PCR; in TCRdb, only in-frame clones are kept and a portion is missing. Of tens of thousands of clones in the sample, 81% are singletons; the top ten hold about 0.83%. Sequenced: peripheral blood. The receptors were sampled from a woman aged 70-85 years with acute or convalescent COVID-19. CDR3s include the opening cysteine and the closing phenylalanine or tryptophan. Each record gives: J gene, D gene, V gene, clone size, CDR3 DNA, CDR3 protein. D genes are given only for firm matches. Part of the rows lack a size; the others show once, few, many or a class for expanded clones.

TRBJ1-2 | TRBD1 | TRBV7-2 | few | TGTGCCAGCAGCTCGGACAGGGGGCAAGGGGGCTACACCTTC | CASSSDRGQGGYTF
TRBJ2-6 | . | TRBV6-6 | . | TGTGCCAGCAACACTATCTCTGGGGCCAACGTCCTGACTTTC | CASNTISGANVLTF
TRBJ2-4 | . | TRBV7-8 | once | TGTGCCAGCAGCCCCCGGGACATGGCGAACATTCAGTACTTC | CASSPRDMANIQYF
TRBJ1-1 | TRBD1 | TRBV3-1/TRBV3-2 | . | TGTGCCAGCAGCCAATCCGGGACAGCTAACACTGAAGCTTTCTTT | CASSQSGTANTEAFF
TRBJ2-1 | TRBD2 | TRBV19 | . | TGTGCCAGCGGACTAGCGGGGCCTCCCTCCTACAATGAGCAGTTCTTC | CASGLAGPPSYNEQFF
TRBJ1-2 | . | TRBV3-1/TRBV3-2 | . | TGTGCCAGCAGCCAAGATCCACGACAGCATGGCTACACCTTC | CASSQDPRQHGYTF
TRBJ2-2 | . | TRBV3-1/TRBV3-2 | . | TGTGCCAGCAGCGTTAGCGGAGCGAACACCGGGGAGCTGTTTTTT | CASSVSGANTGELFF
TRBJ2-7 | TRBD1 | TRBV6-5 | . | TGTGCCAGCAGTTCGGGACAGGTCGGAGCCTACGAGCAGTACTTC | CASSSGQVGAYEQYF
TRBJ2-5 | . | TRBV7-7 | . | TGTGCCAGCAGCCGGGGACTTTCGGGCGAGGAGACCCAGTACTTC | CASSRGLSGEETQYF
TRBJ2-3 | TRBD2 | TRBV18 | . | TGTGCCAGCTCACCAAGTAGCGGGGGGGCCCATGATACGCAGTATTTT | CASSPSSGGAHDTQYF
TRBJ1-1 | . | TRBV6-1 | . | TGTGCCAGCAGTGAACGGTGGACTGAAGCTTTCTTT | CASSERWTEAFF
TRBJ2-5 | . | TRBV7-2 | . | TGTGCCAGCAGCTTTGAATCGACGGGGACCCAGTACTTC | CASSFESTGTQYF
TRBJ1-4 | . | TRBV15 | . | TGTGCCACCAGCAAGAGATTAGACCCGGGGGAAAAACTGTTTTTT | CATSKRLDPGEKLFF
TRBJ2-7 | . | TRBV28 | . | TGTGCCAGCAGTTCGGACTCAACCTACGAGCAGTACTTC | CASSSDSTYEQYF
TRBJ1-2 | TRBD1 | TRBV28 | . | TGTGCCAGCAGGGTGACAGGGATCTATGGCTACACCTTC | CASRVTGIYGYTF
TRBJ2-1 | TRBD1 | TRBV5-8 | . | TGTGCCAGCAGTTCGGGACAGGGGGCTAACGAGCAGTTCTTC | CASSSGQGANEQFF
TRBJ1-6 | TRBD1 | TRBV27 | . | TGTGCCAGCAGAAAACTGACAGGGGGCAATTCACCCCTCCACTTT | CASRKLTGGNSPLHF
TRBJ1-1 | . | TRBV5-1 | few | TGCGCCAGCAGCCTGGACACGGGAAACACTGAAGCTTTCTTT | CASSLDTGNTEAFF
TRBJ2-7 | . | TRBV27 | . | TGTGCCAGCAGCAACAGGGAGGGCTACGAGCAGTACTTC | CASSNREGYEQYF
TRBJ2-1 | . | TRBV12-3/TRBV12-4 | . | TGTGCCAGCAGATTGACCCAATCTGGAGACCAGTTCTTC | CASRLTQSGDQFF
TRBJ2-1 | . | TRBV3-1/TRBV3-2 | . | TGTGCCAGCAGCCAAGATCTAGCTAGCCGGAATGAGCAGTTCTTC | CASSQDLASRNEQFF
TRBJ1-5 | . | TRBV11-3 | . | TGTGCCAGCAGCTTAGATCGGGGTAGCCAGCCCCAGCATTTT | CASSLDRGSQPQHF
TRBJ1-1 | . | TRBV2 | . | TGTGCCAGCAGTTGGGGGCCGAACACTGAAGCTTTCTTT | CASSWGPNTEAFF
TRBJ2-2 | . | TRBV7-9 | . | TGTGCCAGCAGCCCCACAGGGAACACCGGGGAGCTGTTTTTT | CASSPTGNTGELFF
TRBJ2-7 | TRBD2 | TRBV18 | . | TGTGCCAGCTCACCATCGCGGGAGGATCCGCAGTACTTC | CASSPSREDPQYF
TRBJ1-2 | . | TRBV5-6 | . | TGTGCCAGCAGCTCCCTAGGCTATGGCTACACCTTC | CASSSLGYGYTF
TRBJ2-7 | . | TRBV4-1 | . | TGCGCCAGCAGCCAAGATTTTTTCGCCATAGCGGCCTACGAGCAGTACTTC | CASSQDFFAIAAYEQYF
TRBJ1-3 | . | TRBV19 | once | TGTGCCAGTCCCAGCGCCTCTGGAAACACCATATATTTT | CASPSASGNTIYF
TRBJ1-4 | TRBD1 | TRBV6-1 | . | TGTGCCAGCAGTAACAGGGGGGGTAATGAAAAACTGTTTTTT | CASSNRGGNEKLFF
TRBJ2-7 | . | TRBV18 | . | TGTGCCAGCTCACCGGGCAGGGGCATCTCCTACGAGCAGTACTTC | CASSPGRGISYEQYF
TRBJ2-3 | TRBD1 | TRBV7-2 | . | TGTGCCAGCAGCTTAGAAGGCAGGGGGACAGATACGCAGTATTTT | CASSLEGRGTDTQYF
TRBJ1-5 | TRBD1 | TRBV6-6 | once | TGTGCCAGCAGTTACGGGACAGGGGTGGATCAGCCCCAGCATTTT | CASSYGTGVDQPQHF
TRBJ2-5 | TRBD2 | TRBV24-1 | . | TGTGCCACCAGTGATTTTAAACTAGCGGGAGTCAGGGAGACCCAGTACTTC | CATSDFKLAGVRETQYF
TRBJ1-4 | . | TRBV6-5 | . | TGTGCCAGCAGTTATTTCGGGTCGTATGGTGAAAAACTGTTTTTT | CASSYFGSYGEKLFF
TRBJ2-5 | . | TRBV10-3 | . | TGTGCCATCAGTGAGTCTTGGCAGCAAGAGACCCAGTACTTC | CAISESWQQETQYF